This T cell receptor (beta chain) was sequenced for a study of technical replicates of blood from a few donors. V lost 4 bases and J lost 2; bases outside the gene matches: 9. Looked up from germline, CDR1 is SGHRS and CDR2 is YFSETQ. The CDR3 totals 17 residues. The repertoire was sequenced with immunoSEQ multiplex PCR; TCRdb's copy has only in-frame clones and lacks some. The sample consists of tens of thousands of clones, around 94% of them appearing once. The gene calls are TRBV5-1 and TRBJ2-3; 11 nucleotides match TRBD1. Sequenced: T cells isolated from PBMCs. This receptor was obtained from a human donor in good health. The CDR3 DNA reads as TGCGCCAGCAGCGAGGGGACAGGGGGATCCCACACAGATACGCAGTATTTT. This codes for CASSEGTGGSHTDTQYF.